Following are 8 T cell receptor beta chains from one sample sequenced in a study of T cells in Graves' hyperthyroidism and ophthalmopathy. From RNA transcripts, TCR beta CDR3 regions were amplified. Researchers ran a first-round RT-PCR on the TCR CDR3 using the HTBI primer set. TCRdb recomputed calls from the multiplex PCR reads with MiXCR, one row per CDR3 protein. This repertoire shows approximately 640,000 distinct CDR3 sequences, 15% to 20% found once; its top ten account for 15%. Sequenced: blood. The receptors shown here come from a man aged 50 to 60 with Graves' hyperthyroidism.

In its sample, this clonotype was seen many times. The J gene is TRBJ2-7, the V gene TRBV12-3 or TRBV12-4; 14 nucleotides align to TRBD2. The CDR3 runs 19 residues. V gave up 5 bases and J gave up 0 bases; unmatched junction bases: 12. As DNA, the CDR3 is TGTGCCAGCAGTCCCACCGGGACTAGCGGGAGACTCACCTCCTACGAGCAGTACTTC. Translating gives CASSPTGTSGRLTSYEQYF.

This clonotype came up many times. The CDR3 is CASSPNPGRKTSTNYGYTF. The CDR3 DNA reads as TGTGCCAGCAGTCCTAATCCGGGACGGAAGACCTCGACCAACTATGGCTACACCTTC. J is TRBJ1-2 and V is TRBV28, with D possibly TRBD1 on 5 matching bases. Germline loops: CDR1 MDHEN, CDR2 SYDVKM. The CDR3 totals 19 residues. Trimming pared 5 bases from V and 2 bases from J, leaving 27 bases between.

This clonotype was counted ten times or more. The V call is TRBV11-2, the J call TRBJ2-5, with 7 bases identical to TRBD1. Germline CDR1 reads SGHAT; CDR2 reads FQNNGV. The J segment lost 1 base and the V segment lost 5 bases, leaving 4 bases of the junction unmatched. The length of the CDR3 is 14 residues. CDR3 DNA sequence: TGTGCCAGCAGCACGGGGACAGCCCAAGAGACCCAGTACTTC. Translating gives CASSTGTAQETQYF. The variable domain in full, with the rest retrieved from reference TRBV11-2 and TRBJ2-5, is EAGVAQSPRYKIIEKRQSVAFWCNPISGHATLYWYQQILGQGPKLLIQFQNNGVVDDSQLPKDRFSAERLKGVDSTLKIQPAKLEDSAVYLCASSTGTAQETQYFGPGTRLLVL.

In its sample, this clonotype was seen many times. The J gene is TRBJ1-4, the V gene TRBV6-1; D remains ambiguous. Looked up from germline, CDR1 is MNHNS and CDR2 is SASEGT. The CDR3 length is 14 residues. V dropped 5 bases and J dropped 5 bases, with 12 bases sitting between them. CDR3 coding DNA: TGTGCCAGCAGTTACGGCAGGAGGAATGAAAAACTGTTTTTT. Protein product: CASSYGRRNEKLFF.

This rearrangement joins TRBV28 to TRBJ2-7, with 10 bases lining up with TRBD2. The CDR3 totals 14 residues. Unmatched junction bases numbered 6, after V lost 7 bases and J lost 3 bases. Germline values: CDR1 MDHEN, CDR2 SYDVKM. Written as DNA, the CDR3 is TGTGCCAGCAACGTAGCGGGAGGTGTCTACGAGCAGTACTTC. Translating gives CASNVAGGVYEQYF. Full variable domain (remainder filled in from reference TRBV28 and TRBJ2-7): DVKVTQSSRYLVKRTGEKVFLECVQDMDHENMFWYRQDPGLGLRLIYFSYDVKMKEKGDIPEGYSVSREKKERFSLILESASTNQTSMYLCASNVAGGVYEQYFGPGTRLTVT.

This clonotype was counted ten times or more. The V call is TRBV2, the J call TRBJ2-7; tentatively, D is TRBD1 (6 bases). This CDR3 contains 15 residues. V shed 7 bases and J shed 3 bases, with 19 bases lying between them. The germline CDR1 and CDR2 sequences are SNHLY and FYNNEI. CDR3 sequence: CASTTSPGTNYEQYF. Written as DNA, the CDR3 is TGTGCCAGCACGACTTCCCCCGGGACAAACTACGAGCAGTACTTC.

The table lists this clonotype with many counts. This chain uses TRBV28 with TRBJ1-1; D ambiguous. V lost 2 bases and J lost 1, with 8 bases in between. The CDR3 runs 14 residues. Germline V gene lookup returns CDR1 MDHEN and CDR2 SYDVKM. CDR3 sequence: CASSLGQTNTEAFF. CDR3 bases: TGTGCCAGCAGTTTAGGGCAGACGAACACTGAAGCTTTCTTT.

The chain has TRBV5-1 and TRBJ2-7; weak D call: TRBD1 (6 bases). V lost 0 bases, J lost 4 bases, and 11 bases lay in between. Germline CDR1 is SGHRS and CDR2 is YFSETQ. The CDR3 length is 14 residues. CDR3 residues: CASSLGQVDYEQYF. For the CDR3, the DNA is TGCGCCAGCAGCTTGGGACAGGTAGATTACGAGCAGTACTTC.